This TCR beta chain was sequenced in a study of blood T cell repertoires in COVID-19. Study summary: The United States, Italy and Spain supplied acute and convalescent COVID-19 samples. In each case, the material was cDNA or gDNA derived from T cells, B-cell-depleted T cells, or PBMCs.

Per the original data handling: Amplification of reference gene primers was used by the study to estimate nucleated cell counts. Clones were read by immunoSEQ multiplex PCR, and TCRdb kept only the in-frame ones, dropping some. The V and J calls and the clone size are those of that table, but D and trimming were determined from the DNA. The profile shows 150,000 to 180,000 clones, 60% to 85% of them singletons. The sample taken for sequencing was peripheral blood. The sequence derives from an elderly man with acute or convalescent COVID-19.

CDR3 DNA sequence: TGTGCCAGCAGCCAGACAGGACAGGGTGGCGAGACCCAGTACTTC. Its protein is CASSQTGQGGETQYF. The V and J genes are TRBV5-6 and TRBJ2-5; 8 bases are a match to TRBD1. This CDR3 has 15 amino acids. With 4 bases clipped from V and 5 bases from J, the junction kept 10 bases outside the gene matches. From germline, CDR1 is SGHDT and CDR2 YYEEEE.